This entry features one TCR beta chain sequence. This clonotype has ten or more counts. Its antigen is unknown. The input lacks base qualities; no much larger clone sits a single base away. The CDR3 starts with the cysteine, ends with the phenylalanine, and has 11 residues. Kept here is only the CDR3 DNA, which spans 33 bases and is read in frame from base 1. A distance of 5 bases separates the germline ends of V and J, which lose 3 bases and 8 bases respectively. The library was produced with PCR. The run used an Illumina HiSeq 2500. To normalize quantification of the TCRbeta repertoire, the TCR libraries were built with molecular barcoding that relied on unique molecular identifiers. TCRdb trimmed the raw reads at Q25, called clones with MiXCR and kept productive beta chains. Records with the same CDR3 protein are collapsed into one entry carrying the most frequent genes and DNA. Present in this sample are around 600,000 distinct CDR3 sequences, 23% of which were seen just once. 13% to 15% of the sample rests with the top ten.

The sample's treatment or condition label is to be understood as: allogeneic hematopoietic cell transplantation with graft depleted of TCRalphabeta T cells and CD19 B cells. The children who served as transplant recipients had been given grafts of TCRalphabeta/CD19-depleted allogeneic hematopoietic cells. The sample comes from a study of T-cell reconstitution after alpha-beta-depleted transplantation in children (dated by TCRdb to 2016 to 2018). About the full investigation: The study quantitatively tracked T-cell immune reconstitution after TCRalphabeta/CD19-depleted allogeneic hematopoietic cell transplantation in children using TCR repertoire profiling. Overall study outcomes, separate from this receptor: Over subsequent months, a decline in hyperexpanded clone frequencies was noted, and after one year, T-cell counts and TCRbeta diversity were mostly ascribed to newly produced T cells. The apparently early alphabetaT-cell count recovery about two months after transplant was reportedly dependent on only several hundred rapidly expanded clones derived from non-depleted graft cells. In some patients, high TCRbeta diversity at day 60 was attributed to recipient T cells and intrathymic progenitors that had survived conditioning.

This receptor was taken from a boy in the first two years of life who had a stem cell transplant for acute myeloid leukemia, so the T cells may come from the graft donor. Source: PBMCs, mostly from graft donor cells, taken 360 days after TCRalphabeta/CD19-depleted stem cell transplant. This sequence uses TRBV12-3 or TRBV12-4 and TRBJ2-1; there is no confident call for the D gene. The DNA sequence is as follows: TGTGCCAGCAGTTTCCACCATGAGCAGTTCTTC. It codes for CASSFHHEQFF.